Below are 9 T cell receptor beta chains sequenced from a single sample in a study of HIV-infected patients and healthy controls. Whole blood was used without fractionation, so all unsorted peripheral T cells were included. cDNA was made from 500 ng RNA using alpha and beta constant primers. Using multiplexing indices, alpha and beta chain libraries were generated apart by chain-specific third strand synthesis. TCRdb recomputed calls from the 5' RACE reads with MiXCR, one row per CDR3 protein. The table includes roughly 14,000 distinct CDR3 sequences, 6.5% to 7.5% detected once. Source material: blood. The source is an adult in good health.

This clonotype was detected ten times or more. CDR3 in amino acids: CASRQGGPYNEQFF. DNA of the CDR3: TGTGCCAGCAGACAGGGGGGCCCCTACAATGAGCAGTTCTTC. The chain employs TRBV7-2 and TRBJ2-1; TRBD1 matches 8 bases. The CDR3 has 14 amino acids. From germline, CDR1 is SGHTA and CDR2 FQGNSA. V shed 6 bases, J shed 2 bases, and the junction held 3 bases outside the gene matches.

This clonotype was picked up many times. The chain employs TRBV29-1 and TRBJ2-2; possibly TRBD1 for D (6 bases). The CDR3 loop spans 12 amino acids. Trimming pared 3 bases from V and 9 bases from J, leaving 11 bases between. The germline CDR1 and CDR2 sequences are SQVTM and ANQGSEA. The CDR3 here is CSVEDRGRELFF. As DNA, the CDR3 is TGCAGCGTTGAGGACAGAGGGCGGGAGCTGTTTTTT.

This clonotype showed up many times. This chain uses TRBV7-2 with TRBJ2-7; TRBD1 is a possible D gene (6 bases). The germline gives CDR1 SGHTA, CDR2 FQGNSA. Trimming pared 1 base from V and 3 bases from J, leaving 13 bases between. This CDR3 contains 15 residues. This CDR3 reads CASSLGGHSSYEQYF. CDR3 in DNA: TGTGCCAGCAGCTTAGGGGGACACAGTAGCTACGAGCAGTACTTC.

The sample holds many counts of this clonotype. The chain is built from TRBV6-5 and TRBJ2-3, with D perhaps TRBD2 (5 bases). V shed 2 bases and J shed 2 bases, with 17 bases lying between them. The CDR3 runs to 17 residues. Germline V lookup: CDR1 MNHEY, CDR2 SVGAGI. The CDR3 bases are TGTGCCAGCAGTTACGCCCCTCCTAGCAGATACACAGATACGCAGTATTTT. The encoded protein is CASSYAPPSRYTDTQYF.

This clonotype is classed as medium-sized. The chain is built from TRBV24-1 and TRBJ2-1, with 9 bases lining up with TRBD2. This CDR3 has 16 residues. Germline V gene sequence: CDR1 KGHDR, CDR2 SFDVKD. V was clipped by 0 bases and J by 4 bases; unmatched bases: 3. The CDR3 here is CATSDLAGGPYNEQFF. The DNA for the CDR3 is TGTGCCACCAGTGATTTGGCGGGGGGGCCTTACAATGAGCAGTTCTTC.

This clonotype was seen repeatedly, ten times or more. The chain uses TRBV29-1 and TRBJ2-5; TRBD1 agrees at 8 bases. J gave up 4 bases and V 4 bases, and 11 bases lay outside the gene matches. The CDR3 covers 15 residues. Germline loops: CDR1 SQVTM, CDR2 ANQGSEA. Here the CDR3 reads CSVVMQGARGETQYF. The CDR3 DNA reads TGCAGCGTTGTAATGCAGGGGGCAAGAGGAGAGACCCAGTACTTC.

In this sample, this clonotype is medium-sized. The rearrangement joins TRBV6-2 or TRBV6-3 to TRBJ1-1; D unclear. The germline V gene has CDR1 MNHEY and CDR2 SVGEGT. There are 11 residues in the CDR3. Trimming cost V 4 bases and J 12 bases, with 12 bases left between them. CDR3 amino acids: CASSWSSATFF. CDR3 sequence (DNA): TGTGCCAGCAGTTGGTCCAGCGCGACTTTCTTT.

The chain joins TRBV6-1 to TRBJ1-5; a possible D gene is TRBD1 (6 bases). Trimming shortened V by 4 bases and J by 1 base, and 20 bases separated the two germline ends. This CDR3 contains 18 residues. The germline CDR1 and CDR2 sequences are MNHNS and SASEGT. CDR3 sequence reads: CASSGVRGGAWSNQPQHF. DNA of the CDR3: TGTGCCAGCAGTGGGGTTCGGGGGGGGGCATGGAGCAATCAGCCCCAGCATTTT.

This clonotype was counted ten times or more. In DNA, the CDR3 is TGTGCCAGTAGTATCGTCCGGCACGCCAATCAGCCCCAGCATTTT. It specifies CASSIVRHANQPQHF. The gene calls are TRBV19 and TRBJ1-5; D remains ambiguous. The CDR3 covers 15 residues. CDR1 and CDR2 from the germline V gene are LNHDA and SQIVND (reference sequence). The V end was cut by 3 bases, the J end by 3 bases, with 12 bases between.